Shown below are 26 T cell receptor beta chains from a single sample sequenced in a study of blood T cell repertoires in COVID-19. Assay used: immunoSEQ multiplex PCR; TCRdb lists only in-frame clones, some missing. The table shows fewer than 600,000 clones, with 85% to 90% occurring only once. Input material: peripheral blood. These receptors came from a man between 18 and 29 years old with COVID-19, enrolled during active disease.

The gene calls are TRBV27 and TRBJ1-1, with TRBD1 matching 7 bases. With V trimmed by 6 bases and J by 4 bases, 5 bases remained unmatched. The CDR3 runs 13 residues. The germline CDR1 and CDR2 sequences are MNHEY and SMNVEV (reference sequence). As DNA, the CDR3 is TGTGCCAGCAGGCCCAGGGGGGTCACTGAAGCTTTCTTT. It translates to CASRPRGVTEAFF.

A remark on this clone: This sample includes further DNA sequences coding for the same CDR3. V is TRBV5-1 and J is TRBJ2-5, with 13 bases identical to TRBD2. CDR1 SGHRS and CDR2 YFSETQ come from the germline V gene. With 0 bases clipped from V and 5 bases from J, the junction kept 1 base outside the gene matches. The length of the CDR3 is 15 residues. CDR3 sequence: CASSLEGLAGETQYF. The CDR3 DNA follows: TGCGCCAGCAGCTTGGAGGGACTAGCGGGGGAGACCCAGTACTTC.

The chain combines TRBV6-5 with TRBJ2-7, with 9 bases that match TRBD1. This CDR3 has 15 amino acids. Germline values: CDR1 MNHEY, CDR2 SVGAGI. V dropped 5 bases and J dropped 5; count of bases not matched to a gene: 10. CDR3 nucleotides: TGTGCCAGCAGTCCGTGGGGACAGGGAGGGGACGAGCAGTACTTC. Translated: CASSPWGQGGDEQYF.

DNA of the CDR3: TGTGCCAGCAGCCGCTCGGGGACTAGTTCCTACAATGAGCAGTTCTTC. Residues: CASSRSGTSSYNEQFF. The chain combines TRBV4-2 with TRBJ2-1; 8 bases map to TRBD2. The CDR3 has 16 residues. Trimming cost V 4 bases and J 1 base; bases outside gene matches: 6. The germline V gene has CDR1 LGHNA and CDR2 YNFKEQ.

The chain recombines TRBV19 with TRBJ1-5, with 8 bases aligning to TRBD1. The V and J ends lost 9 bases and 7 bases, in that order; junction bases with no gene match: 5. CDR3 length: 12 amino acids. The V gene's germline CDR1 is LNHDA and CDR2 SQIVND (reference sequence). The CDR3 loop reads CASGQGGQPQHF. The CDR3 DNA reads TGTGCCAGCGGACAGGGTGGGCAGCCCCAGCATTTT.

V is TRBV6-5 and J is TRBJ1-4; weak D call: TRBD1 (5 bases). V shed 6 bases and J shed 1 base, with 6 bases lying between them. This CDR3 region has 13 residues. Germline assignment: CDR1 MNHEY and CDR2 SVGAGI. The CDR3 DNA follows: TGTGCCAGCAGAGGGGTAACTAATGAAAAACTGTTTTTT. Its translation: CASRGVTNEKLFF.

Concerning this clone itself: The sample contains more than one DNA sequence encoding this CDR3. The chain couples TRBV3-1 (or the pseudogene TRBV3-2) to TRBJ1-6, with TRBD1 identical over 7 bases. Germline CDR1 is LGHDT and CDR2 is YNNKEL (reference sequence). This CDR3 has 12 amino acids. The V gene end was trimmed by 6 bases and the J gene end by 9 bases; junction bases not matched to a gene: 2. CDR3 sequence reads: CASSHRGSPLHF. CDR3 DNA: TGTGCCAGCAGTCACAGGGGTTCACCCCTCCACTTT.

V and J are TRBV2 and TRBJ2-3; D possibly corresponds to TRBD2 (6 bases). Germline CDR1 SNHLY, CDR2 FYNNEI. The CDR3 totals 15 residues. Trimming removed 6 bases at V and 0 bases at J, with 13 bases between. The CDR3 coding sequence is TGTGCCAGCAGCCCCGGGACTGTCAGCACAGATACGCAGTATTTT. This codes for CASSPGTVSTDTQYF.

The chain combines TRBV2 with TRBJ2-7, with 7 bases identical to TRBD1. V gave up 8 bases and J gave up 6 bases; unmatched junction bases: 4. This CDR3 comprises 11 residues. Germline CDR1 SNHLY, CDR2 FYNNEI. The CDR3 sequence: CASLQGREQYF. The DNA of the CDR3 is TGTGCCAGCCTACAGGGGCGCGAGCAGTACTTC.

V gene TRBV11-2 combines with J gene TRBJ2-3; 8 bases agree with TRBD2. This CDR3 region has 16 residues. V shed 1 base and J 2 bases; nucleotides not matched to a gene: 5. The germline gives CDR1 SGHAT, CDR2 FQNNGV. This CDR3 is CASSLGLAGATDTQYF. CDR3 DNA: TGTGCCAGCAGCTTAGGTCTAGCGGGTGCCACAGATACGCAGTATTTT. Full variable domain (missing parts from reference TRBV11-2 and TRBJ2-3): EAGVAQSPRYKIIEKRQSVAFWCNPISGHATLYWYQQILGQGPKLLIQFQNNGVVDDSQLPKDRFSAERLKGVDSTLKIQPAKLEDSAVYLCASSLGLAGATDTQYFGPGTRLTVL.

The genes are TRBV4-2 and TRBJ2-5, with TRBD2 identical over 11 bases. Unmatched junction bases numbered 7, after V lost 4 bases and J lost 3 bases. This CDR3 is built from 16 residues. The germline gives CDR1 LGHNA, CDR2 YNFKEQ. The CDR3 loop is CASSRVAGGPEETQYF. CDR3 coding DNA: TGTGCCAGCAGCCGGGTAGCGGGGGGGCCGGAAGAGACCCAGTACTTC.

This rearrangement joins TRBV12-5 to TRBJ2-3; 7 bases map to TRBD2. Germline V gene lookup returns CDR1 LGHNT and CDR2 FRNRAP. The CDR3 covers 16 residues. The junction had 6 bases not matched to a gene; V was cut back by 1 base and J by 2 bases. CDR3 region: CASGLASGTNTDTQYF. The CDR3 DNA is TGTGCTAGTGGTTTGGCCTCCGGGACTAACACAGATACGCAGTATTTT.

CDR3 nucleotides: TGTGCCAGTTTCCCGGGGCTCAGGGGAGCGTCCTATGGCTACACCTTC. Its protein is CASFPGLRGASYGYTF. The rearrangement links TRBV19 to TRBJ1-2, with D perhaps TRBD1 (6 bases). Per germline, CDR1 LNHDA and CDR2 SQIVND (reference sequence). This CDR3 contains 16 residues. Trimming stripped 8 bases from V and 4 bases from J, with 23 bases between.

The V call is TRBV11-2, the J call TRBJ2-7, with a possible D match to TRBD2 (5 bases). Per germline, CDR1 SGHAT and CDR2 FQNNGV. Trimming stripped 1 base from V and 9 bases from J, with 19 bases between. The CDR3 spans 15 residues. CDR3 nucleotide sequence: TGTGCCAGCAGCTTAGGGCAGAGGGAAGGCTTAGGGCAGTACTTC. Encoded protein: CASSLGQREGLGQYF.

This chain joins TRBV5-6 and TRBJ2-7; 11 bases match TRBD2. This CDR3 has 19 amino acids. V was clipped by 0 bases and J by 5 bases; unmatched bases: 16. The germline CDR1 and CDR2 sequences are SGHDT and YYEEEE. The CDR3, as DNA: TGTGCCAGCAGCTTGGGACCTCCGCCGGCTAGCGGGAGGAATAACGAGCAGTACTTC. This gives the protein CASSLGPPPASGRNNEQYF.

The V gene is TRBV3-1 (or the pseudogene TRBV3-2), the J gene TRBJ2-1; D uncertain. Trimming took 8 bases from V and 0 from J, leaving 14 bases between them. Germline CDR1 is LGHDT and CDR2 is YNNKEL (reference sequence). The CDR3 runs 15 residues. The CDR3 region is CASRMTLSSYNEQFF. Written as DNA, the CDR3 is TGTGCCAGCCGTATGACACTGAGCTCCTACAATGAGCAGTTCTTC.

This chain links TRBV2 with TRBJ2-7; 10 bases agree with TRBD2. This CDR3 comprises 13 residues. The V segment lost 6 bases and the J segment 7 bases; nucleotides outside the gene matches: 6. Germline assignment: CDR1 SNHLY and CDR2 FYNNEI. This chain's CDR3 is CASSDQGLAEQYF. In nucleotides, the CDR3 is TGTGCCAGCAGCGACCAGGGACTAGCGGAGCAGTACTTC. Supplemented by reference TRBV2 and TRBJ2-7, the full variable domain reads EPEVTQTPSHQVTQMGQEVILRCVPISNHLYFYWYRQILGQKVEFLVSFYNNEISEKSEIFDDQFSVERPDGSNFTLKIRSTKLEDSAMYFCASSDQGLAEQYFGPGTRLTVT.

The CDR3 is CASSYRTNTGELFF. The DNA of the CDR3 is TGTGCCAGCAGCTACCGGACAAACACCGGGGAGCTGTTTTTT. This rearrangement joins TRBV3-1 (or the pseudogene TRBV3-2) to TRBJ2-2; TRBD1 is a possible D gene (5 bases). V lost 5 bases and J lost 2, with 9 bases in between. The CDR3 consists of 14 residues. Germline loops: CDR1 LGHDT, CDR2 YNNKEL (reference sequence).

V gene TRBV4-1 combines with J gene TRBJ2-7; 12 nucleotides align to TRBD2. The CDR3 consists of 16 residues. Germline V CDR1 and CDR2: MGHRA, YSYEKL. After removal of 2 bases from V and 1 base from J, the junction contained 3 bases not matched to a gene. The CDR3 nucleotides are TGCGCCAGCAGCCAAAAAGGGACTAGCGGGTCCTACGAGCAGTACTTC. Its protein is CASSQKGTSGSYEQYF.

This chain links TRBV6-5 with TRBJ1-2, with 9 bases matching TRBD1. Trimming took 6 bases from V and 7 from J; bases not matched to a gene: 3. Germline V gene data show CDR1 as MNHEY and CDR2 as SVGAGI. The CDR3 spans 12 residues. CDR3 in amino acids: CASRGQGRGYTF. DNA for the CDR3: TGTGCCAGCAGGGGACAGGGCCGTGGCTACACCTTC.

The V call is TRBV7-9, the J call TRBJ2-1; 9 bases agree with TRBD2. CDR1 and CDR2 from the germline V gene are SEHNR and FQNEAQ (reference sequence). The V segment lost 4 bases and the J segment 9 bases; nucleotides outside the gene matches: 19. The CDR3 has 18 amino acids. The DNA for the CDR3 is TGTGCCAGCAGCTCCGGGACTAGCAGTTTACATTCGTTAAGTGAGCAGTTCTTC. Translation: CASSSGTSSLHSLSEQFF.

The chain carries TRBV12-5 and TRBJ1-2; TRBD1 is a possible D gene (6 bases). Germline CDR1 reads LGHNT; CDR2 reads FRNRAP. The CDR3 length is 16 residues. The V and J ends lost 3 bases and 2 bases respectively, with 16 bases between them. CDR3 loop: CASGFAQGPGNYGYTF. The CDR3 DNA reads TGTGCTAGTGGTTTCGCACAGGGCCCAGGGAACTATGGCTACACCTTC. Complete variable domain (other parts from reference TRBV12-5 and TRBJ1-2): DARVTQTPRHKVTEMGQEVTMRCQPILGHNTVFWYRQTMMQGLELLAYFRNRAPLDDSGMPKDRFSAEMPDATLATLKIQPSEPRDSAVYFCASGFAQGPGNYGYTFGSGTRLTVV.

CDR3 DNA: TGTGCCAGCGGCGTAGCGGGAGGTTTAGAGCAGTACTTC. Protein sequence: CASGVAGGLEQYF. The chain links TRBV27 to TRBJ2-7; TRBD2 agrees at 10 bases. Germline-derived CDR1 and CDR2 are MNHEY and SMNVEV (reference sequence). The CDR3 totals 13 residues. The J segment lost 7 bases and the V segment lost 8 bases, leaving 8 bases of the junction unmatched.

This chain links TRBV5-4 with TRBJ2-7; 7 positions match TRBD2. Germline-derived CDR1 and CDR2 are SGHNT and YYREEE (reference sequence). CDR3 size: 14 residues. Unmatched junction bases numbered 8, after V lost 2 bases and J lost 6 bases. Here the CDR3 reads CASSFGLEDSEQYF. The CDR3 region has the DNA TGTGCCAGCAGCTTTGGACTAGAGGATAGCGAGCAGTACTTC.

The V gene is TRBV5-4, the J gene TRBJ2-5, with D possibly being TRBD1 (5 bases). The CDR3 is 13 residues long. The germline CDR1 and CDR2 sequences are SGHNT and YYREEE (reference sequence). V shed 4 bases and J shed 3 bases, with 10 bases lying between them. CDR3 nucleotides: TGTGCCAGCAGCCCAAAGACAGAAGAGACCCAGTACTTC. Translating gives CASSPKTEETQYF.

The chain combines TRBV7-9 with TRBJ2-1; TRBD2 agrees at 11 bases. Germline-derived CDR1 and CDR2 are SEHNR and FQNEAQ (reference sequence). CDR3 size: 16 residues. After removal of 4 bases from V and 7 bases from J, the junction contained 9 bases not matched to a gene. CDR3: CASSSKLAGAGNEQFF. Written as DNA, the CDR3 is TGTGCCAGCAGCTCCAAACTAGCGGGGGCGGGGAATGAGCAGTTCTTC.